One and the same sample provided the 23 T cell receptor beta chains below, sequenced in a study of shared clonotypes between healthy human individuals. Assay: immunoSEQ multiplex PCR; the TCRdb copy retains only in-frame clones and omits some. The data contain roughly 1.4 million clones, approximately 98.5% of them singletons. Sequenced input: naive CD4+ T cells sorted from blood. The subset denotes: CD45RA+ positively selected. These receptors all come from a man aged 30-40 years in good health.

The chain combines TRBV6-1 with TRBJ2-2; TRBD1 aligns across 9 bases. Per germline, CDR1 MNHNS and CDR2 SASEGT. The V segment lost 4 bases and the J segment 5 bases; nucleotides outside the gene matches: 11. The CDR3 loop spans 17 amino acids. DNA for the CDR3: TGTGCCAGCAGTGCCCTTACAGGGGGCGTATGGACCGGGGAGCTGTTTTTT. This translates into CASSALTGGVWTGELFF.

About this clone: This sample includes further DNA sequences coding for the same CDR3. The chain joins TRBV6-5 to TRBJ2-1; D uncertain. The CDR3 loop spans 10 amino acids. CDR1 and CDR2 from the germline V gene are MNHEY and SVGAGI. Trimming took 6 bases from V and 6 from J, leaving 3 bases between them. CDR3 nucleotide sequence: TGTGCCAGCAGAGGCAATGAGCAGTTCTTC. It encodes CASRGNEQFF.

The V gene is TRBV28, the J gene TRBJ1-5; TRBD1 matches 12 bases. The V gene's germline CDR1 is MDHEN and CDR2 SYDVKM. V dropped 4 bases and J dropped 7; count of bases not matched to a gene: 14. The CDR3 contains 18 residues. The CDR3 here is CASSSLSAGTGGDQPQHF. The DNA of the CDR3 is TGTGCCAGCAGTTCGTTAAGTGCCGGGACAGGGGGCGACCAGCCCCAGCATTTT. Together with reference TRBV28 and TRBJ1-5, the CDR3 gives the full variable domain: DVKVTQSSRYLVKRTGEKVFLECVQDMDHENMFWYRQDPGLGLRLIYFSYDVKMKEKGDIPEGYSVSREKKERFSLILESASTNQTSMYLCASSSLSAGTGGDQPQHFGDGTRLSIL.

The chain joins TRBV7-3 to TRBJ2-5; a weak D match, TRBD2 (6 bases). The CDR3 runs to 13 residues. Looked up from germline, CDR1 is SGHTA and CDR2 is FQGTGA. The ends were cut back, 2 bases at V and 5 bases at J, with 9 bases in the middle. CDR3 protein: CASSLASEETQYF. CDR3 sequence (DNA): TGTGCCAGCAGCTTAGCTAGCGAGGAGACCCAGTACTTC.

The rearrangement uses TRBV7-2 and TRBJ2-3; D not certain. Trimming took 2 bases from V and 0 from J, leaving 12 bases between them. The CDR3 is made up of 16 amino acids. Germline V gene sequence: CDR1 SGHTA, CDR2 FQGNSA. The CDR3 DNA follows: TGTGCCAGCAGCTTAAGGGCAGCCTCTAGCACAGATACGCAGTATTTT. As protein: CASSLRAASSTDTQYF.

This clone has just one count. The gene calls are TRBV7-6 and TRBJ2-7, with D possibly matching TRBD2 (6 bases). Between the trimmed V and J ends, which lost 0 bases and 2 bases, there was a span of 20 bases. CDR3 size: 18 residues. The germline V gene encodes CDR1 SGHVS and CDR2 FNYEAQ. The DNA of the CDR3 is TGTGCCAGCAGCTTAGCGTTAACACTAGCTACTCGAACCTACGAGCAGTACTTC. The encoded protein is CASSLALTLATRTYEQYF.

The V gene is TRBV6-6, the J gene TRBJ2-7; D is possibly TRBD1 or TRBD2 (5 bases each). Trimming took 6 bases from V and 5 from J, leaving 14 bases between them. CDR1 is MNHNY, CDR2 SVGAGI, per germline (reference sequence). The length of the CDR3 is 13 residues. The CDR3 sequence is CASRPPGTHEQYF. The CDR3 coding sequence is TGTGCCAGCAGGCCACCAGGGACCCACGAGCAGTACTTC.

V usage is TRBV7-8 and J usage is TRBJ1-2, with TRBD1 identical over 7 bases. Germline CDR1 and CDR2: SGHVS and FQNEAQ. The CDR3 spans 17 residues. Trimming at V came to 0 bases and at J to 3 bases, leaving 10 bases not matched to a gene. The CDR3 sequence: CASSLAIRDSHYYGYTF. Written as DNA, the CDR3 is TGTGCCAGCAGCTTAGCTATCCGGGACAGTCATTACTATGGCTACACCTTC.

The V call is TRBV6-5, the J call TRBJ1-3; TRBD1 might be the D (5 bases). The ends were cut back, 7 bases at V and 2 bases at J, with 15 bases in the middle. This CDR3 contains 15 residues. The germline V gene has CDR1 MNHEY and CDR2 SVGAGI. DNA for the CDR3: TGTGCCAGCACCACGCGGGGGAGGGCTGGAAACACCATATATTTT. This encodes CASTTRGRAGNTIYF.

The V gene is TRBV29-1, the J gene TRBJ2-3; no clear D. V was pared by 8 bases and J by 5 bases, with 8 bases between. Germline-derived CDR1 and CDR2 are SQVTM and ANQGSEA. This CDR3 has 10 residues. The CDR3 sequence: CSYSGDTQYF. Here the CDR3 DNA reads TGCAGCTATAGTGGAGATACGCAGTATTTT.

The chain uses TRBV2 and TRBJ1-1; 7 bases agree with TRBD1. The ends lost 6 bases at V and 0 bases at J; junction bases unmatched: 10. From germline, CDR1 is SNHLY and CDR2 FYNNEI. The CDR3 has 16 amino acids. As DNA, the CDR3 is TGTGCCAGCAGCCCAGGGGGGGTGACTTTGAACACTGAAGCTTTCTTT. It encodes CASSPGGVTLNTEAFF.

The chain employs TRBV9 and TRBJ2-7; a possible D gene is TRBD1 (7 bases). The V end was cut by 3 bases, the J end by 9 bases, with 13 bases between. The CDR3 runs to 12 residues. Germline CDR1 SGDLS, CDR2 YYNGEE. In nucleotides, the CDR3 is TGTGCCAGCAGCGCTGCGCAGGGGGGGCAGTACTTC. Translation gives CASSAAQGGQYF.

The rearrangement uses TRBV29-1 and TRBJ2-2; the D gene could be TRBD1 or TRBD2 (6 bases each). V dropped 7 bases and J dropped 4 bases, with 34 bases sitting between them. Germline V gene lookup returns CDR1 SQVTM and CDR2 ANQGSEA. The CDR3 runs to 20 residues. This CDR3 is CSARLQGSGGANGGTGELFF. For the CDR3, the DNA is TGCAGCGCTCGCCTCCAGGGGTCTGGCGGGGCTAACGGGGGCACCGGGGAGCTGTTTTTT.

The chain is built from TRBV18 and TRBJ1-5; D might be TRBD1 (5 bases). Germline V gene sequence: CDR1 KGHSH, CDR2 LQKENI. The CDR3 totals 15 residues. The V and J ends lost 6 bases and 7 bases respectively, with 19 bases between them. This chain's CDR3 is CASSYGQPRGQPQHF. The CDR3 DNA reads as TGTGCCAGCTCCTACGGGCAGCCCCGGGGGCAGCCCCAGCATTTT. Variable domain in full (rest from reference TRBV18 and TRBJ1-5): NAGVMQNPRHLVRRRGQEARLRCSPMKGHSHVYWYRQLPEEGLKFMVYLQKENIIDESGMPKERFSAEFPKEGPSILRIQQVVRGDSAAYFCASSYGQPRGQPQHFGDGTRLSIL.

With respect to this clone: Other DNA sequences in the sample encode the same CDR3. The chain carries TRBV19 and TRBJ1-5; TRBD1 is a possible D gene (6 bases). V shed 1 base and J shed 4 bases, with 8 bases lying between them. In germline, CDR1 is LNHDA, CDR2 SQIVND (reference sequence). The CDR3 is 14 residues long. CDR3 in amino acids: CASSIVTGNQPQHF. The CDR3 DNA reads as TGTGCCAGTAGTATAGTCACAGGGAATCAGCCCCAGCATTTT.

The V gene is TRBV11-2, the J gene TRBJ2-3, with no clear D. CDR3 length equals 15 residues. Germline V gives CDR1 SGHAT, CDR2 FQNNGV. With 2 bases removed from V and 4 bases from J, the gap between germline ends came to 13 bases. CDR3 amino acids: CASSLMRSGADTQYF. The CDR3 DNA sequence: TGTGCCAGCAGCTTAATGAGGTCAGGTGCAGATACGCAGTATTTT.

The CDR3, as DNA: TGTGCCAGCAGTTACCCCGGGTCGCAGTACTTC. Its protein product is CASSYPGSQYF. The V and J genes are TRBV6-6 and TRBJ2-7; D call uncertain. V was pared by 2 bases and J by 9 bases, with 8 bases between. CDR1 and CDR2 (germline): MNHNY, SVGAGI (reference sequence). The CDR3 length is 11 residues.

This sequence joins TRBV14 and TRBJ1-1; no firm D call. The V gene's germline CDR1 is SGHDN and CDR2 FVKESK. The ends were cut back, 8 bases at V and 4 bases at J, with 17 bases in the middle. The CDR3 has 14 amino acids. The CDR3 bases are TGTGCCAGCGCGTCGGGTGGGAGTATCACTGAAGCTTTCTTT. Translated, it gives CASASGGSITEAFF.

V and J are TRBV28 and TRBJ2-5; 8 bases match TRBD1. V was pared by 5 bases and J by 4 bases, with 9 bases of the junction left unmatched. The CDR3 is 15 amino acids. The germline CDR1 and CDR2 sequences are MDHEN and SYDVKM. CDR3 residues: CASSLRQGLGETQYF. CDR3 nucleotide sequence: TGTGCCAGCAGTCTTCGACAGGGGTTAGGAGAGACCCAGTACTTC.

The J gene is TRBJ2-3, the V gene TRBV14; D unclear. The CDR3 covers 14 residues. Trimming took 3 bases from V and 9 from J, leaving 16 bases between them. Germline V CDR1 and CDR2: SGHDN, FVKESK. This CDR3 is CASSHVQSPWTQYF. The DNA of the CDR3 is TGTGCCAGCAGCCACGTACAGTCGCCGTGGACGCAGTATTTT.

This chain joins TRBV5-1 and TRBJ2-3; maybe TRBD2 (6 bases). V was trimmed by 7 bases and J by 5 bases, leaving 26 bases between them. The CDR3 runs 17 residues. Germline lookup yields CDR1 SGHRS and CDR2 YFSETQ. Written as DNA, the CDR3 is TGCGCCAGCTCCACGGCGGTCCCTCGGGAGACGGGAGATACGCAGTATTTT. As protein: CASSTAVPRETGDTQYF.

V is TRBV2 and J is TRBJ1-5; 8 positions agree with TRBD1. V gave up 5 bases and J gave up 5 bases; unmatched junction bases: 11. CDR1 is SNHLY and CDR2 is FYNNEI in the germline V gene. The CDR3 extends over 16 amino acids. The CDR3 DNA reads as TGTGCCAGCAGTTCGAGGACAGGGTCGCCTGATCAGCCCCAGCATTTT. Protein sequence: CASSSRTGSPDQPQHF.

CDR3: CASSVGPRLNTEAFF. In DNA, the CDR3 is TGTGCCAGCAGCGTCGGGCCTCGTCTAAACACTGAAGCTTTCTTT. This chain uses TRBV9 with TRBJ1-1; no clear D. The V and J ends lost 2 bases and 2 bases respectively, with 13 bases between them. The CDR3 has 15 residues. CDR1 and CDR2 (germline): SGDLS, YYNGEE. The entire variable domain, with the rest obtained from reference TRBV9 and TRBJ1-1, is as follows: DSGVTQTPKHLITATGQRVTLRCSPRSGDLSVYWYQQSLDQGLQFLIQYYNGEERAKGNILERFSAQQFPDLHSELNLSSLELGDSALYFCASSVGPRLNTEAFFGQGTRLTVV.